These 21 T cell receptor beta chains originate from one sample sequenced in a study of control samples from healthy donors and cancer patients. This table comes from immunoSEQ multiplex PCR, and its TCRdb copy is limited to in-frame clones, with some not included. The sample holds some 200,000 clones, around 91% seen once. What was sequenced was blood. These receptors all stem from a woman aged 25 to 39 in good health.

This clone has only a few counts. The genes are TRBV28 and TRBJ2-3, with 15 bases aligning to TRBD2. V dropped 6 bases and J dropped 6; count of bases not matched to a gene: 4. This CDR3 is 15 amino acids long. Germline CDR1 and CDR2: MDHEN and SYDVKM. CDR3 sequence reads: CASSPGTSGRDTQYF. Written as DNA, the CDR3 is TGTGCCAGCAGCCCCGGGACTAGCGGGAGGGATACGCAGTATTTT.

This chain's CDR3 is CSVEGGHRVVQETQYF. For the CDR3, the DNA is TGCAGCGTTGAAGGTGGCCACAGGGTCGTCCAAGAGACCCAGTACTTC. The chain carries TRBV29-1 and TRBJ2-5; D might be TRBD1 (6 bases). This CDR3 is built from 16 residues. Germline CDR1 SQVTM, CDR2 ANQGSEA. Trimming shortened V by 1 base and J by 1 base, and 16 bases separated the two germline ends.

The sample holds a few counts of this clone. CDR3: CASSLAGGLQETQYF. CDR3 coding DNA: TGCGCCAGCAGCTTGGCCGGGGGCCTCCAAGAGACCCAGTACTTC. The J gene is TRBJ2-5, the V gene TRBV5-1; D tentatively reads TRBD1 or TRBD2 (6 bases each). Germline assignment: CDR1 SGHRS and CDR2 YFSETQ. V was trimmed by 0 bases and J by 1 base, leaving 10 bases between them. The CDR3 totals 15 residues.

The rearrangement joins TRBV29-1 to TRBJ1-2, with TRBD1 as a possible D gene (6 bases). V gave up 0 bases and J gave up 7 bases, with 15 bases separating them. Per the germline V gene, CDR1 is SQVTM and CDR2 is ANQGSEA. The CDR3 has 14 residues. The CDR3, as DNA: TGCAGCGTTGAAGATGGGCAGGGGAGGATTGGCTACACCTTC. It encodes CSVEDGQGRIGYTF.

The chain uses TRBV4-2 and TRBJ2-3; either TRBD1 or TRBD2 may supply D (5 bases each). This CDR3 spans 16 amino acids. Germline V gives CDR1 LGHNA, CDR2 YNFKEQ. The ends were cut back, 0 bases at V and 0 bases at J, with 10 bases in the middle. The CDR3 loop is CASSQEGTPSTDTQYF. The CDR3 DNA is TGTGCCAGCAGCCAAGAGGGGACCCCTAGCACAGATACGCAGTATTTT.

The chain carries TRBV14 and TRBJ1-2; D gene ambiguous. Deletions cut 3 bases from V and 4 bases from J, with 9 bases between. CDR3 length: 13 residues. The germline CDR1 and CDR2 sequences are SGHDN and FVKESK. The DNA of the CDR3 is TGTGCCAGCAGCCACGGGGTAGCCTATGGCTACACCTTC. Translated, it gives CASSHGVAYGYTF.

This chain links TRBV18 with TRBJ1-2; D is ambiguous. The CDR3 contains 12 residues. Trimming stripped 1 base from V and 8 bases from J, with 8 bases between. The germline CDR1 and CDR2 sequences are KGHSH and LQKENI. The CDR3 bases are TGTGCCAGCTCACCACTGGCAGAAGGCTACACCTTC. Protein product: CASSPLAEGYTF.

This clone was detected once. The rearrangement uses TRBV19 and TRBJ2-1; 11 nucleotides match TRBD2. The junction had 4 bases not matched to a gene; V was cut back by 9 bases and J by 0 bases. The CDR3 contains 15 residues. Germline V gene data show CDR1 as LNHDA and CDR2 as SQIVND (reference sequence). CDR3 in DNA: TGTGCCAGCAGGACTAGCGGGTACTCCTACAATGAGCAGTTCTTC. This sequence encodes CASRTSGYSYNEQFF. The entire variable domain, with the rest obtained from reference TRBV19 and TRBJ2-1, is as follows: DGGITQSPKYLFRKEGQNVTLSCEQNLNHDAMYWYRQDPGQGLRLIYYSQIVNDFQKGDIAEGYSVSREKKESFPLTVTSAQKNPTAFYLCASRTSGYSYNEQFFGPGTRLTVL.

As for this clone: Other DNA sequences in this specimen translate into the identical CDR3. The CDR3 here is CASSLATSSYNEQFF. DNA for the CDR3: TGCGCCAGCAGCTTGGCCACGAGCTCCTACAATGAGCAGTTCTTC. This chain joins TRBV5-1 and TRBJ2-1; D remains ambiguous. From germline, CDR1 is SGHRS and CDR2 YFSETQ. The CDR3 covers 15 residues. The V gene lost 0 bases and the J gene lost 0 bases, with 7 bases spanning the gap. Full variable domain (rest looked up from reference TRBV5-1 and TRBJ2-1): KAGVTQTPRYLIKTRGQQVTLSCSPISGHRSVSWYQQTPGQGLQFLFEYFSETQRNKGNFPGRFSGRQFSNSRSEMNVSTLELGDSALYLCASSLATSSYNEQFFGPGTRLTVL.

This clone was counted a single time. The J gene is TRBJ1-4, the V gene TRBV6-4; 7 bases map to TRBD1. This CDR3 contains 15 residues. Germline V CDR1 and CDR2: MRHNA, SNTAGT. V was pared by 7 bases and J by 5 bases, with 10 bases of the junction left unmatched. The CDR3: CASNQYRDSNEKLFF. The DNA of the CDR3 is TGTGCCAGCAATCAATACCGGGACAGCAATGAAAAACTGTTTTTT.

In nucleotides, the CDR3 is TGTGCCAGCAGCCAAGCAGCAGGGGATGGCTACACCTTC. Its protein is CASSQAAGDGYTF. The chain recombines TRBV4-2 with TRBJ1-2, with D maybe TRBD1 (6 bases). Germline V lookup: CDR1 LGHNA, CDR2 YNFKEQ. The CDR3 runs 13 residues. V lost 1 base and J lost 6, with 9 bases in between.

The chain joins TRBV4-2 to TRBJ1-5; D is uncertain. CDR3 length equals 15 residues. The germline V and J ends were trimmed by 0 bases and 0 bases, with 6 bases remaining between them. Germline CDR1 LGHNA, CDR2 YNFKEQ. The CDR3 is CASSQEGNSNQPQHF. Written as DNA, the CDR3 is TGTGCCAGCAGCCAAGAGGGGAATAGCAATCAGCCCCAGCATTTT.

Written as DNA, the CDR3 is TGTGCCAGTAGTATATCGGGACAGGGGGCGCGGAATGAGCAGTTCTTC. It yields the protein CASSISGQGARNEQFF. The chain links TRBV19 to TRBJ2-1, with TRBD1 matching over 12 bases. With V trimmed by 2 bases and J by 7 bases, 6 bases remained unmatched. This CDR3 comprises 16 residues. Germline loops: CDR1 LNHDA, CDR2 SQIVND (reference sequence).

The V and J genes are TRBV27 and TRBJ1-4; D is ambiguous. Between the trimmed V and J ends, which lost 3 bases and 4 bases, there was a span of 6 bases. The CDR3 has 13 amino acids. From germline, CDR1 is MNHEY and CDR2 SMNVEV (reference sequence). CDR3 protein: CASSFYGNEKLFF. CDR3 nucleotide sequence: TGTGCCAGCAGTTTCTACGGTAATGAAAAACTGTTTTTT.

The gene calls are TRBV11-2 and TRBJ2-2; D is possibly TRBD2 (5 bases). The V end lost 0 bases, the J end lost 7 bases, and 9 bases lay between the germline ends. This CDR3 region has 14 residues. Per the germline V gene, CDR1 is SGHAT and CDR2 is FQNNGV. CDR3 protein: CASSLDIGIGELFF. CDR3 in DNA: TGTGCCAGCAGCTTAGATATCGGGATCGGGGAGCTGTTTTTT.

CDR3 region: CASREGALSGANVLTF. CDR3 in DNA: TGTGCCAGTAGGGAAGGAGCGCTCTCTGGGGCCAACGTCCTGACTTTC. V gene TRBV19 combines with J gene TRBJ2-6; D gene uncertain. V shed 6 bases and J shed 0 bases, with 12 bases lying between them. The CDR3 has 16 residues. Germline V gives CDR1 LNHDA, CDR2 SQIVND (reference sequence). The full variable domain, in which reference TRBV19 and TRBJ2-6 provide the parts outside the CDR3, is DGGITQSPKYLFRKEGQNVTLSCEQNLNHDAMYWYRQDPGQGLRLIYYSQIVNDFQKGDIAEGYSVSREKKESFPLTVTSAQKNPTAFYLCASREGALSGANVLTFGAGSRLTVL.

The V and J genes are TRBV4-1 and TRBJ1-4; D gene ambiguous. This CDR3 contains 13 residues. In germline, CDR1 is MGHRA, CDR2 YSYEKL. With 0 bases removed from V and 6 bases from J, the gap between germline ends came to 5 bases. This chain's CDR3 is CASSQEGDEKLFF. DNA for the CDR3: TGCGCCAGCAGCCAAGAGGGAGATGAAAAACTGTTTTTT.

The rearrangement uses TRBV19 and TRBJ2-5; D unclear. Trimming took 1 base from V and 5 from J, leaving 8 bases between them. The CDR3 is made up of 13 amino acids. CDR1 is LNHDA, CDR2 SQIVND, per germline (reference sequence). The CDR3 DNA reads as TGTGCCAGTAGTATAGGGGCCCCCGAGACCCAGTACTTC. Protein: CASSIGAPETQYF.

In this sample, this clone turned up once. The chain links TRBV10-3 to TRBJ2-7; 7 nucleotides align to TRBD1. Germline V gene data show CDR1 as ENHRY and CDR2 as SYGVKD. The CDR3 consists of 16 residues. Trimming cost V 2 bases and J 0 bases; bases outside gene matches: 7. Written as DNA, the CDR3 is TGTGCCATCAGTGAGCCGGGACAGATTCCCTCCTACGAGCAGTACTTC. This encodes CAISEPGQIPSYEQYF.

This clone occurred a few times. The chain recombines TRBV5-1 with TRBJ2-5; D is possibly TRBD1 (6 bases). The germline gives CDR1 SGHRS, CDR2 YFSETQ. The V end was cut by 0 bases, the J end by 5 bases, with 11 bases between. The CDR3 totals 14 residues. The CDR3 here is CASSLARQGETQYF. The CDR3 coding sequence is TGCGCCAGCAGCTTGGCCCGTCAGGGGGAGACCCAGTACTTC.

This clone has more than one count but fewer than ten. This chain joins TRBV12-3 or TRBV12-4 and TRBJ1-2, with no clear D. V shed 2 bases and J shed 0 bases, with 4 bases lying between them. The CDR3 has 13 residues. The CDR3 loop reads CASSLSANYGYTF. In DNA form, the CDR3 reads TGTGCCAGCAGTTTAAGTGCTAACTATGGCTACACCTTC.